One sample yielded the 10 T cell receptor beta chains listed below, sequenced in a study of blood T cells in healthy people across ages. Together with a sample-barcoded 5' primer, a J-beta primer mix was included in a second PCR lasting roughly 6 to 12 cycles. MiXCR, run by TCRdb on the 5' RACE reads, gives a single entry per CDR3 protein. The table has hundreds of thousands of distinct CDR3 sequences, over 45% seen once. Sequencing was performed on blood. These receptors came from a woman aged 55-70 years in good health.

About this clonotype itself: The junction does not match germline at one end; this may be a read error. This chain links TRBV20-1 with TRBJ2-7, with 7 nucleotides matching TRBD2. The CDR3 totals 15 residues. Per germline, CDR1 DFQATT and CDR2 SNEGSKA (reference sequence). The CDR3 reads CSAREHGGGSYERYF. The CDR3 DNA sequence: TGCAGTGCTAGGGAACATGGGGGGGGATCCTACGAGCGGTACTTC.

The chain couples TRBV27 to TRBJ2-7; 7 nucleotides agree with TRBD1. CDR3 length: 19 residues. Per the germline V gene, CDR1 is MNHEY and CDR2 is SMNVEV (reference sequence). V dropped 5 bases and J dropped 2; count of bases not matched to a gene: 21. CDR3 DNA: TGTGCCAGCAGTCCCCTTAAGTCGGTCTTACAGGGGAGCGCCTACGAGCAGTACTTC. This gives the protein CASSPLKSVLQGSAYEQYF.

The CDR3 loop is CASSGGRGVNEQFF. CDR3 nucleotides: TGTGCCAGCAGTGGAGGCAGGGGGGTCAATGAGCAGTTCTTC. The J gene is TRBJ2-1, the V gene TRBV25-1; the D gene is possibly TRBD1 (7 bases). The CDR3 totals 14 residues. Trimming removed 4 bases from V and 6 bases from J, with 13 bases in between. Germline loops: CDR1 MGHDK, CDR2 SYGVNS.

This rearrangement joins TRBV30 to TRBJ1-1, with 7 bases lining up with TRBD1. The germline gives CDR1 GTSNPN, CDR2 SVGIG (reference sequence). J was trimmed by 4 bases and V by 3 bases; bases with no gene match: 2. CDR3 length: 12 amino acids. The CDR3 coding sequence is TGTGCCTGGAGAGACAGGGTCACTGAAGCTTTCTTT. Protein sequence: CAWRDRVTEAFF. The variable domain in full, with the rest retrieved from reference TRBV30 and TRBJ1-1, is SQTIHQWPATLVQPVGSPLSLECTVEGTSNPNLYWYRQAAGRGLQLLFYSVGIGQISSEVPQNLSASRPQDRQFILSSKKLLLSDSGFYLCAWRDRVTEAFFGQGTRLTVV.

The chain has TRBV29-1 and TRBJ1-4, with D uncertain. V dropped 3 bases and J dropped 8 bases, with 13 bases sitting between them. Germline CDR1 and CDR2: SQVTM and ANQGSEA. The CDR3 runs 13 residues. The CDR3 loop is CSVDTGRNEKLFF. The DNA for the CDR3 is TGCAGCGTTGATACGGGCAGGAACGAAAAACTGTTTTTT.

This clonotype occurred many times. J is TRBJ2-7 and V is TRBV24-1, with TRBD1 identical over 11 bases. CDR3 length: 15 amino acids. V shed 3 bases and J 7 bases; nucleotides not matched to a gene: 7. Germline V CDR1 and CDR2: KGHDR, SFDVKD. CDR3 residues: CATSDPGQGDNEQYF. DNA of the CDR3: TGTGCCACCAGTGATCCGGGACAGGGGGACAATGAGCAGTACTTC.

The gene calls are TRBV27 and TRBJ2-6; no clear D. V was trimmed by 6 bases and J by 0 bases, leaving 6 bases between them. From germline, CDR1 is MNHEY and CDR2 SMNVEV (reference sequence). The CDR3 consists of 14 residues. The CDR3 loop is CASRAVSGANVLTF. Here the CDR3 DNA reads TGTGCCAGCAGAGCCGTCTCTGGGGCCAACGTCCTGACTTTC.

This clonotype was detected many times. The rearrangement links TRBV7-2 to TRBJ2-3; 7 bases map to TRBD2. In germline, CDR1 is SGHTA, CDR2 FQGNSA. With V trimmed by 5 bases and J by 5 bases, 10 bases remained unmatched. The length of the CDR3 is 15 residues. The CDR3 sequence is CASSHGLDALDTQYF. In DNA form, the CDR3 reads TGTGCCAGCAGCCACGGACTAGATGCCTTAGATACGCAGTATTTT.

This clonotype occurred a few times. The chain recombines TRBV29-1 with TRBJ2-5, with D possibly TRBD1 on 5 matching bases. Germline CDR1 SQVTM, CDR2 ANQGSEA. The CDR3 has 13 residues. Deletions cut 4 bases from V and 5 bases from J, with 14 bases between. The CDR3 DNA reads as TGCAGCGTTGGGGGCGCGAGTTCGGAGACCCAGTACTTC. Its translation is CSVGGASSETQYF.

The V and J genes are TRBV7-2 and TRBJ1-2; D is unclear. Germline V gene data show CDR1 as SGHTA and CDR2 as FQGNSA. The CDR3 is 15 amino acids. V dropped 1 base and J dropped 4 bases, with 13 bases sitting between them. The CDR3 here is CASSLGITPGYGYTF. Here the CDR3 DNA reads TGTGCCAGCAGCTTAGGCATCACGCCGGGCTATGGCTACACCTTC.